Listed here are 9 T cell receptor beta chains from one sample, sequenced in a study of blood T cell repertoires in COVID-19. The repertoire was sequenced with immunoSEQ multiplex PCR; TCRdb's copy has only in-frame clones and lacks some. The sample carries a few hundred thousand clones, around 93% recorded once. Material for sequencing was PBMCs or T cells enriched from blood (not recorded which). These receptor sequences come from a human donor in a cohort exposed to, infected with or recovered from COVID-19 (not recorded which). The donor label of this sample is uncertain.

CDR3 amino acids: CASSPIPDKNIQYF. DNA for the CDR3: TGTGCCAGCTCACCAATTCCAGACAAAAACATTCAGTACTTC. The rearrangement uses TRBV18 and TRBJ2-4; D unresolved. V lost 2 bases to trimming and J lost 3 bases, with 8 bases between them. Germline CDR1 is KGHSH and CDR2 is LQKENI. This CDR3 is built from 14 residues.

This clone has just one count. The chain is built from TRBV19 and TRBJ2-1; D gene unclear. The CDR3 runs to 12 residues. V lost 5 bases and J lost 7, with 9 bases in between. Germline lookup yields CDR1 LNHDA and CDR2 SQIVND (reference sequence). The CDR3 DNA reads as TGTGCCAGTAGTGCCTCTAAGAATGAGCAGTTCTTC. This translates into CASSASKNEQFF.

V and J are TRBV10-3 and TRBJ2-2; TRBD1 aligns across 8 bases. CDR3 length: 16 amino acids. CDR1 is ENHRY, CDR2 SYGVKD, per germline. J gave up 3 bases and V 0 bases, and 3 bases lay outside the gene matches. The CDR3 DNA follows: TGTGCCATCAGTGAGTCGGACAGGGTCGACACCGGGGAGCTGTTTTTT. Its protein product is CAISESDRVDTGELFF.

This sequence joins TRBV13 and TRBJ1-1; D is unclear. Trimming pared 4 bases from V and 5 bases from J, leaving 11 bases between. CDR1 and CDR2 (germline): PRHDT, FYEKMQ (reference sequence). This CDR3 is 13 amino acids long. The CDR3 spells CASSSRVWTEAFF. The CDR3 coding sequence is TGTGCCAGCAGCTCGCGGGTCTGGACTGAAGCTTTCTTT.

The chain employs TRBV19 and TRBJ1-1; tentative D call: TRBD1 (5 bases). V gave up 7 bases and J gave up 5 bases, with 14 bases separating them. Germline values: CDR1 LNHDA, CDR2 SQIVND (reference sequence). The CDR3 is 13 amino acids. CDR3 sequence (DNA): TGTGCCAGTATTCGGGGGGGAAATACTGAAGCTTTCTTT. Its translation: CASIRGGNTEAFF. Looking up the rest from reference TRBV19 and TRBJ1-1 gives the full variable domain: DGGITQSPKYLFRKEGQNVTLSCEQNLNHDAMYWYRQDPGQGLRLIYYSQIVNDFQKGDIAEGYSVSREKKESFPLTVTSAQKNPTAFYLCASIRGGNTEAFFGQGTRLTVV.

CDR3 residues: CASSQEGGTGELFF. The CDR3 nucleotides are TGTGCCAGCAGCCAAGAGGGAGGAACCGGGGAGCTGTTTTTT. The genes are TRBV4-2 and TRBJ2-2, with D perhaps TRBD2 (6 bases). The CDR3 extends over 14 amino acids. Trimming took 0 bases from V and 5 from J, leaving 7 bases between them. Germline lookup yields CDR1 LGHNA and CDR2 YNFKEQ.

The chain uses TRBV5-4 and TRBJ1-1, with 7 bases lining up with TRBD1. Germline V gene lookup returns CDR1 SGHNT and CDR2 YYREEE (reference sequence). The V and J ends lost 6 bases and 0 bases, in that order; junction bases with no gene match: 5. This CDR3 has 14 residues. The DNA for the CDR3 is TGTGCCAGCAAGGAGGGGGCCATGAACACTGAAGCTTTCTTT. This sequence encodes CASKEGAMNTEAFF. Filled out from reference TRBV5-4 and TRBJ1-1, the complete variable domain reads ETGVTQSPTHLIKTRGQQVTLRCSSQSGHNTVSWYQQALGQGPQFIFQYYREEENGRGNFPPRFSGLQFPNYSSELNVNALELDDSALYLCASKEGAMNTEAFFGQGTRLTVV.

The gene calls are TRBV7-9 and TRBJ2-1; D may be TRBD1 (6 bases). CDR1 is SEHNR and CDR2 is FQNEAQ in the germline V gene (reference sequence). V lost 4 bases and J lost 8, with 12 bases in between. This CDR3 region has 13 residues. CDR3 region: CASSSTGFDEQFF. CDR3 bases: TGTGCCAGCAGCTCTACAGGGTTTGATGAGCAGTTCTTC.

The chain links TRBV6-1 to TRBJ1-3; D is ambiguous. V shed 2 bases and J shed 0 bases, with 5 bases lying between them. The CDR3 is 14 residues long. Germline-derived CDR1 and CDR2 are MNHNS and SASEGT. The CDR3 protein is CASSEQVSGNTIYF. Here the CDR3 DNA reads TGTGCCAGCAGTGAACAGGTCTCTGGAAACACCATATATTTT.